This TCR beta chain was obtained from a study of T cell responses to AZD1222 COVID-19 vaccine. Study-wide background: Second-dose intervals of approximately 4 or approximately 12 weeks were pooled.

Germline V gene lookup returns CDR1 KGHSH and CDR2 LQKENI. Losses at the gene ends were 3 bases for V and 8 bases for J; bases not matched to a gene: 9. CDR3 size: 15 residues. The protocol was immunoSEQ multiplex PCR, while the TCRdb copy is restricted to in-frame clones and leaves out a portion. Of about 120,000 clones listed, about 90% are singletons. Details on this clone: Its antigen is not identified.

The study, taken as a whole, reports: A mostly white British donor set with more females was recruited, and clonal diversity was possibly underestimated. At baseline, seropositivity was found in only a handful of AZD1222 recipients. Among spike-specific TCRs, nearly half reportedly target unmutated variant regions.

The V call is TRBV18, the J call TRBJ2-1; 8 bases are a match to TRBD2. Sequenced here: peripheral blood, sampled on day 0 of AZD1222 vaccination. This clonotype was obtained from an adult in good health. The CDR3 coding sequence is TGTGCCAGCTCACCGGTCATAGTGCGGGGGGATGAGCAGTTCTTC. This translates into CASSPVIVRGDEQFF.